This TCR beta chain was captured in a study of T cells expressing NK-cell markers. For each CDR3 protein, TCRdb gives one entry from its re-call of the 5' RACE reads, without DNA. In total, the table holds 140,000 or so distinct CDR3 sequences. Sequenced material: blood T cells: a sorted CD56 or NKG2C T cell subset, CD4+ or CD8+ T cells, or bulk PBMC T cells (not recorded which). The sequence derives from a man between 18 and 35 years old in good health.

Here the CDR3 reads CASSLDGGGMGNEQFF. The chain is built from TRBV12-3 or TRBV12-4 and TRBJ2-1; TCRdb names TRBD1, which stays unverified in the absence of DNA. This CDR3 comprises 16 residues.